Listed below are T cell receptor beta chains from one sample, sequenced in a study of T cell responses to AZD1222 COVID-19 vaccine. Profiling relied on immunoSEQ multiplex PCR, and the TCRdb table lists in-frame clones only, not all of them. Seen here are fewer than 120,000 clones, 88% observed once, and the top ten hold 1.6%. The sequences come from peripheral blood, collected on day 0 of AZD1222 vaccination. The origin of the receptors is an adult in good health. Each CDR3 is given with its conserved first and last residue. The D gene is left open where the match is weak.

J gene: TRBJ2-1; D gene: .; V gene: TRBV9; CDR3 DNA: TGTGCCAGCAGCGTAGGAGATGAGCAGTTCTTC; CDR3 protein: CASSVGDEQFF
J gene: TRBJ1-1; D gene: .; V gene: TRBV2; CDR3 DNA: TGTGCCGGATCAAGACAGGAGAACACTGAAGCTTTCTTT; CDR3 protein: CAGSRQENTEAFF
J gene: TRBJ2-3; D gene: .; V gene: TRBV5-4; CDR3 DNA: TGTGCCAGCATACCAGACCACAGGGTCGGGGATACGCAGTATTTT; CDR3 protein: CASIPDHRVGDTQYF
J gene: TRBJ2-1; D gene: TRBD2; V gene: TRBV29-1; CDR3 DNA: TGCAGCGACGGACTAGCGGGAGGCGGGGAGCAGTTCTTC; CDR3 protein: CSDGLAGGGEQFF
J gene: TRBJ2-3; D gene: TRBD1; V gene: TRBV5-4; CDR3 DNA: TGTGCCGACAGGACAGGACCCGAGGGGGCAGATACGCAGTATTTT; CDR3 protein: CADRTGPEGADTQYF
J gene: TRBJ1-2; D gene: .; V gene: TRBV2; CDR3 DNA: TGTGCCAGCAGCGTATTCCGGGGGCAGAGCGGCTACACCTTC; CDR3 protein: CASSVFRGQSGYTF
J gene: TRBJ1-1; D gene: .; V gene: TRBV15; CDR3 DNA: TGTGCCACCAGCAGAGATTACAGCCATAACACTGAAGCTTTCTTT; CDR3 protein: CATSRDYSHNTEAFF
J gene: TRBJ2-3; D gene: TRBD2; V gene: TRBV7-2; CDR3 DNA: TGTGCCAGCAGCTTAAGCGCGGGAGTAGCGGCAGATACGCAGTATTTT; CDR3 protein: CASSLSAGVAADTQYF
J gene: TRBJ1-2; D gene: .; V gene: TRBV6-4; CDR3 DNA: TGTGCCAGCAGTGAAGCGTCTTCAGGAGGCTACACCTTC; CDR3 protein: CASSEASSGGYTF
J gene: TRBJ2-1; D gene: TRBD2; V gene: TRBV4-1; CDR3 DNA: TGCGCCAGCAGCCAAACCGGGACTAGTCCTGGCAATGAGCAGTTCTTC; CDR3 protein: CASSQTGTSPGNEQFF